The 22 T cell receptor beta chains below come from one sample, sequenced in a study of blood T cell repertoires in COVID-19 (dated by TCRdb to 2018 to 2021). The protocol used for the library was the immunoSEQ multiplex PCR assay. Drawn from immuneACCESS, this table holds only the in-frame rearrangements with V and J called that TCRdb kept. Clones are partly lost; checked studies trace under half to an unresolved V gene and leave the rest unexplained. This sample gives under 150,000 clones in total; less than 90% of them show up just once. Roughly a tenth of the sample belongs to the ten largest clones. The sample was peripheral blood. The origin of the receptors is a man older than 75 with acute or convalescent COVID-19.

The chain recombines TRBV14 with TRBJ1-2, with TRBD1 matching 10 bases. From germline, CDR1 is SGHDN and CDR2 FVKESK. The CDR3 covers 15 residues. The ends lost 2 bases at V and 6 bases at J; junction bases unmatched: 6. This chain's CDR3 is CASSQLDRGSDGYTF. As DNA, the CDR3 is TGTGCCAGCAGCCAACTGGACAGGGGGTCTGATGGCTACACCTTC.

This chain connects TRBV18 to TRBJ2-2; D is possibly TRBD2 (5 bases). The V end was cut by 0 bases, the J end by 1 base, with 9 bases between. CDR3 length equals 16 residues. Germline loops: CDR1 KGHSH, CDR2 LQKENI. In DNA, the CDR3 is TGTGCCAGCTCACCACCAAACGGGGTGAACACCGGGGAGCTGTTTTTT. Its protein product is CASSPPNGVNTGELFF.

This sequence joins TRBV11-2 and TRBJ1-1; D unresolved. CDR1 SGHAT and CDR2 FQNNGV come from the germline V gene. V was pared by 3 bases and J by 5 bases, with 13 bases between. The CDR3 loop spans 14 amino acids. This chain's CDR3 is CASSFRGLSTEAFF. Written as DNA, the CDR3 is TGTGCCAGCAGCTTTCGAGGGTTAAGTACTGAAGCTTTCTTT.

This chain uses TRBV7-2 with TRBJ2-7; 7 bases match TRBD2. The ends lost 2 bases at V and 6 bases at J; junction bases unmatched: 13. The CDR3 runs 16 residues. Looked up from germline, CDR1 is SGHTA and CDR2 is FQGNSA. The DNA for the CDR3 is TGTGCCAGCAGCTTAACCTCACTAGCGCCTGGTGGCGAGCAGTACTTC. This translates into CASSLTSLAPGGEQYF.

CDR3 DNA sequence: TGTGCCAGCAGCTTAAGGCAGGGGTCTTACGAGCAGTACTTC. As protein: CASSLRQGSYEQYF. The chain employs TRBV7-2 and TRBJ2-7, with D possibly being TRBD1 (6 bases). Trimming pared 2 bases from V and 4 bases from J, leaving 12 bases between. CDR1 is SGHTA, CDR2 FQGNSA, per germline. There are 14 residues in the CDR3.

The rearrangement uses TRBV5-4 and TRBJ2-5; 7 bases match TRBD2. J was trimmed by 7 bases and V by 1 base; bases with no gene match: 1. CDR1 and CDR2 (germline): SGHNT, YYREEE (reference sequence). The CDR3 sequence is 12 residues long. Written as DNA, the CDR3 is TGTGCCAGCAGCTTGTCGGGGGGGACCCAGTACTTC. It translates to CASSLSGGTQYF.

This sequence joins TRBV6-5 and TRBJ1-2; D gene uncertain. The CDR3 covers 14 residues. The V end was cut by 5 bases, the J end by 4 bases, with 14 bases between. Germline V gene sequence: CDR1 MNHEY, CDR2 SVGAGI. The CDR3 spells CASSNPGFRYGYTF. CDR3 in DNA: TGTGCCAGCAGTAACCCAGGCTTCCGCTATGGCTACACCTTC.

The rearrangement links TRBV7-9 to TRBJ2-3; D ambiguous. The CDR3 runs to 16 residues. Per the germline V gene, CDR1 is SEHNR and CDR2 is FQNEAQ (reference sequence). V was trimmed by 1 base and J by 0 bases, leaving 11 bases between them. CDR3 DNA sequence: TGTGCCAGCAGCTTAGTTGTGCGAGCTAGCACAGATACGCAGTATTTT. Translated, it gives CASSLVVRASTDTQYF.

This sequence joins TRBV6-5 and TRBJ2-2; D might be TRBD2 (5 bases). The CDR3 length is 13 residues. The V end was cut by 5 bases, the J end by 5 bases, with 9 bases between. Germline assignment: CDR1 MNHEY and CDR2 SVGAGI. CDR3 sequence: CASSQRKTGELFF. CDR3 nucleotide sequence: TGTGCCAGCAGTCAGCGGAAGACCGGGGAGCTGTTTTTT.

J is TRBJ2-3 and V is TRBV5-1, with 8 bases matching TRBD2. Germline CDR1 and CDR2: SGHRS and YFSETQ. This CDR3 has 16 residues. V dropped 4 bases and J dropped 6; count of bases not matched to a gene: 13. CDR3 in DNA: TGCGCCAGCAGCCTGCGACTAGCGTGGGGTTCCGATACGCAGTATTTT. Residues: CASSLRLAWGSDTQYF.

This sequence joins TRBV19 and TRBJ2-6; no clear D gene. Trimming took 4 bases from V and 4 from J, leaving 11 bases between them. From germline, CDR1 is LNHDA and CDR2 SQIVND (reference sequence). The CDR3 has 15 amino acids. The CDR3 region has the DNA TGTGCCAGTAGTACAGACCGTCTAGGGGCCAACGTCCTGACTTTC. It codes for CASSTDRLGANVLTF.

V is TRBV27 and J is TRBJ1-1; D uncertain. The CDR3 totals 12 residues. With 7 bases removed from V and 6 bases from J, the gap between germline ends came to 12 bases. Germline V CDR1 and CDR2: MNHEY, SMNVEV (reference sequence). This chain's CDR3 is CASTNGFAEAFF. The CDR3 bases are TGTGCCAGCACCAACGGGTTTGCTGAAGCTTTCTTT.

This clone appeared a few times. This chain joins TRBV4-1 and TRBJ1-4; tentatively, D is TRBD1 (5 bases). Germline V gene sequence: CDR1 MGHRA, CDR2 YSYEKL. The CDR3 is 16 residues long. V lost 0 bases to trimming and J lost 5 bases, with 13 bases between them. The CDR3 region is CASSQDRRQGNEKLFF. The CDR3 DNA sequence: TGCGCCAGCAGCCAAGATCGACGCCAGGGAAATGAAAAACTGTTTTTT.

The chain recombines TRBV18 with TRBJ1-6; D is perhaps TRBD1 (5 bases). The CDR3 runs to 15 residues. Germline lookup yields CDR1 KGHSH and CDR2 LQKENI. Between the trimmed V and J ends, which lost 6 bases and 7 bases, there was a span of 16 bases. This chain's CDR3 is CASSLDTPRNSPLHF. CDR3 nucleotide sequence: TGTGCCAGCTCCCTGGACACACCGAGAAATTCACCCCTCCACTTT. Filled out from reference TRBV18 and TRBJ1-6, the complete variable domain reads NAGVMQNPRHLVRRRGQEARLRCSPMKGHSHVYWYRQLPEEGLKFMVYLQKENIIDESGMPKERFSAEFPKEGPSILRIQQVVRGDSAAYFCASSLDTPRNSPLHFGNGTRLTVT.

Points on this clone: The same CDR3 is also encoded by other DNA sequences in this sample. The chain recombines TRBV19 with TRBJ2-2; perhaps TRBD2 as D (5 bases). This CDR3 spans 14 amino acids. Germline V gene sequence: CDR1 LNHDA, CDR2 SQIVND (reference sequence). Deletions cut 3 bases from V and 2 bases from J, with 7 bases between. The CDR3 DNA sequence: TGTGCCAGTAGTATCCGGGGTAACACCGGGGAGCTGTTTTTT. This gives the protein CASSIRGNTGELFF.

V is TRBV7-2 and J is TRBJ1-2, with TRBD1 identical over 7 bases. From germline, CDR1 is SGHTA and CDR2 FQGNSA. This CDR3 is built from 13 residues. Germline trimming cut 4 bases from V and 5 bases from J; bases unmatched to any gene: 4. DNA for the CDR3: TGTGCCAGCAGCTCGGGACAGCCATATGGCTACACCTTC. Its translation is CASSSGQPYGYTF.

The chain is built from TRBV5-1 and TRBJ1-1; D gene uncertain. CDR1 is SGHRS, CDR2 YFSETQ, per germline. With 0 bases removed from V and 0 bases from J, the gap between germline ends came to 6 bases. CDR3 length: 14 residues. Here the CDR3 reads CASSLAGMNTEAFF. In DNA, the CDR3 is TGCGCCAGCAGCTTGGCAGGAATGAACACTGAAGCTTTCTTT.

The CDR3 DNA reads as TGTGCCAGCAGCTTAACGGGGGAGCGCAACCCCTACGAGCAGTACTTC. It translates to CASSLTGERNPYEQYF. The rearrangement uses TRBV7-9 and TRBJ2-7, with D maybe TRBD2 (6 bases). CDR1 is SEHNR, CDR2 FQNEAQ, per germline (reference sequence). Between the trimmed V and J ends, which lost 2 bases and 2 bases, there was a span of 16 bases. This CDR3 is 16 amino acids long.

The chain has TRBV4-2 and TRBJ1-5; 7 bases agree with TRBD1. CDR3 length: 15 amino acids. Looked up from germline, CDR1 is LGHNA and CDR2 is YNFKEQ. The V and J ends lost 1 base and 6 bases, in that order; junction bases with no gene match: 6. The CDR3 nucleotides read TGTGCCAGCAGCCAAGGACAGGGATTTGCTCAGCCCCAGCATTTT. It yields the protein CASSQGQGFAQPQHF.

This clone was detected only a few times. The chain carries TRBV5-1 and TRBJ2-2; 8 bases are shared with TRBD2. J was trimmed by 4 bases and V by 6 bases; bases with no gene match: 5. The CDR3 covers 14 residues. Germline V gene sequence: CDR1 SGHRS, CDR2 YFSETQ. In DNA form, the CDR3 reads TGCGCCAGCACCTTCGGGGGGGCCACCGGGGAGCTGTTTTTT. Translation: CASTFGGATGELFF.

The chain couples TRBV7-7 to TRBJ2-2; 9 positions agree with TRBD1. From germline, CDR1 is SSHAT and CDR2 FNYEAQ (reference sequence). This CDR3 region has 16 residues. V lost 5 bases to trimming and J lost 3 bases; unmatched junction nucleotides: 7. Here the CDR3 reads CASSSGTGIDTGELFF. CDR3 DNA: TGTGCCAGCAGCAGCGGGACAGGGATAGACACCGGGGAGCTGTTTTTT. The variable domain in full, completed from reference TRBV7-7 and TRBJ2-2, reads GAGVSQSPRYKVTKRGQDVTLRCDPISSHATLYWYQQALGQGPEFLTYFNYEAQPDKSGLPSDRFSAERPEGSISTLTIQRTEQRDSAMYRCASSSGTGIDTGELFFGEGSRLTVL.

V and J are TRBV5-5 and TRBJ2-1, with a possible D match to TRBD2 (5 bases). Germline V gives CDR1 SGHKS, CDR2 YYEKEE (reference sequence). The CDR3 contains 15 residues. The V gene lost 1 base and the J gene lost 7 bases, with 15 bases spanning the gap. The CDR3 bases are TGTGCCAGCAGCTTGTACTTCTCCGGAGGAAATGAGCAGTTCTTC. As protein: CASSLYFSGGNEQFF.